This entry features one T cell receptor beta chain sequence. Its antigen is unknown. The entry originates in a study of graft-versus-host responses after intestinal transplantation. About the study: Every recipient had anti-thymocyte globulin induction and 2 to 4 years of tacrolimus plus steroids.

Sequencing was performed with immunoSEQ multiplex PCR; in TCRdb, only in-frame clones are kept and a portion is missing. Altogether about 92,000 clones are present, about nine tenths being singletons, with the ten largest covering 5.5% to 7%. After removal of 2 bases from V and 8 bases from J, the junction contained 5 bases not matched to a gene. The CDR3 covers 14 residues. Looked up from germline, CDR1 is MGHRA and CDR2 is YSYEKL. General study results and limits: Within the allografts of patients who had graft-donor T cell macrochimerism, graft-versus-host to host-versus-graft clonal ratios were high. The recipient marrow held GvH clones, and some of them showed up first in ileum or blood.

The rearrangement joins TRBV4-1 to TRBJ2-4; the match to TRBD1 covers 8 bases. The sequence was obtained from a human donor who received an intestinal transplant. The material was unstimulated CD8+ T cells sorted from spleen or lymph node cells, obtained before intestinal transplant. DNA of the CDR3: TGCGCCAGCAGCCAATCGACAGGGGATTACATTCAGTACTTC. Its translation is CASSQSTGDYIQYF.